These 21 T cell receptor beta chains share one sample of origin, sequenced in a study of neurological immune-mediated disorders. TCRdb passed the 5' RACE reads through MiXCR, listing each CDR3 protein once. The table records 55,000 to 60,000 distinct CDR3 sequences, around 3.4% of them present only once. The sequenced material came from PBMCs. These receptor sequences come from a woman in her 30s with multiple sclerosis.

This clonotype occurred many times. J is TRBJ2-7 and V is TRBV5-1, with D perhaps given as TRBD1 or TRBD2 (7 bases each). Germline CDR1 and CDR2: SGHRS and YFSETQ. V lost 3 bases and J 5 bases, leaving 18 bases between the germline ends. The CDR3 length is 15 residues. The CDR3 reads CASSSAGLQGNEQYF. CDR3 nucleotides: TGCGCCAGCAGCTCGGCGGGACTACAGGGGAACGAGCAGTACTTC.

This clonotype was recorded at least ten times. The chain recombines TRBV20-1 with TRBJ2-3, with D possibly matching TRBD2 (5 bases). Germline V lookup: CDR1 DFQATT, CDR2 SNEGSKA (reference sequence). Between the trimmed V and J ends, which lost 6 bases and 2 bases, there was a span of 18 bases. The CDR3 has 15 residues. The CDR3 coding sequence is TGCAGTGCCAAACCACCCACTAGACCCACAGATACGCAGTATTTT. Its protein product is CSAKPPTRPTDTQYF.

This clonotype appeared many times. This chain links TRBV12-3 or TRBV12-4 with TRBJ2-1, with 9 bases matching TRBD2. V shed 5 bases and J 9 bases; nucleotides not matched to a gene: 11. This CDR3 region has 15 residues. The DNA of the CDR3 is TGTGCCAGCAGTCATGGGGCGGGAGGGCCTAGTGAGCAGTTCTTC. It codes for CASSHGAGGPSEQFF.

This clonotype was counted many times. The V and J genes are TRBV20-1 and TRBJ2-6; D might be TRBD2 (5 bases). The CDR3 loop spans 17 amino acids. CDR1 is DFQATT and CDR2 is SNEGSKA in the germline V gene (reference sequence). Trimming shortened V by 0 bases and J by 4 bases, and 16 bases separated the two germline ends. In nucleotides, the CDR3 is TGCAGTGCTAGAGATCCCGCAGGACTCTGGGGGGCCAACGTCCTGACTTTC. Its translation is CSARDPAGLWGANVLTF.

The CDR3 DNA is TGTGCCAGCAACCCAGGGGGCTACGAGCAGTACTTC. Protein sequence: CASNPGGYEQYF. The genes are TRBV6-2 or TRBV6-3 and TRBJ2-7; TRBD1 matches 7 bases. The CDR3 length is 12 residues. V was clipped by 7 bases and J by 3 bases; unmatched bases: 3. Germline V gene lookup returns CDR1 MNHEY and CDR2 SVGEGT.

Points on this clonotype: Possible read error: a much larger clone is one base away. The chain couples TRBV27 to TRBJ2-3; D might be TRBD2 (5 bases). CDR3 length: 16 residues. Deletions cut 4 bases from V and 4 bases from J, with 18 bases between. Germline V gene sequence: CDR1 MNHEY, CDR2 SMNVEV (reference sequence). CDR3 nucleotide sequence: TGTGCCAGCAGTTACCTACCGGGAAAGGGCTCAGATACGCAGTATTTT. Protein product: CASSYLPGKGSDTQYF.

This clonotype was detected many times. This chain connects TRBV6-5 to TRBJ2-3; tentatively, D is TRBD1 (6 bases). Between the trimmed V and J ends, which lost 11 bases and 6 bases, there was a span of 39 bases. The CDR3 totals 20 residues. Germline CDR1 MNHEY, CDR2 SVGAGI. The CDR3 DNA reads as TGTGCCCCTCAGCAGTTACTGCGATTTTACAGGGCCGCCTCGGGGGATACGCAGTATTTT. Its protein product is CAPQQLLRFYRAASGDTQYF.

This clonotype was recorded many times. The rearrangement links TRBV27 to TRBJ2-5; 8 positions match TRBD2. The CDR3 length is 14 residues. Germline CDR1 is MNHEY and CDR2 is SMNVEV (reference sequence). V lost 4 bases to trimming and J lost 7 bases; unmatched junction nucleotides: 8. CDR3 sequence: CASSSTSATGTQYF. In nucleotides, the CDR3 is TGTGCCAGCAGTTCGACTAGCGCCACCGGGACCCAGTACTTC.

This clonotype was seen ten or more times. The chain recombines TRBV20-1 with TRBJ2-7, with TRBD2 identical over 8 bases. The germline V gene has CDR1 DFQATT and CDR2 SNEGSKA (reference sequence). This CDR3 spans 18 amino acids. V lost 0 bases and J lost 2; bases outside the gene matches: 15. The CDR3 loop is CSARDQNGRAGSPYEQYF. DNA of the CDR3: TGCAGTGCTAGAGATCAAAACGGGAGGGCTGGGTCCCCCTACGAGCAGTACTTC.

V is TRBV19 and J is TRBJ2-3, with TRBD2 matching 8 bases. V was clipped by 7 bases and J by 6 bases; unmatched bases: 12. The CDR3 spans 15 residues. Germline V gene data show CDR1 as LNHDA and CDR2 as SQIVND (reference sequence). CDR3 sequence: CASTPGLGETDTQYF. The DNA of the CDR3 is TGTGCCAGTACGCCGGGACTAGGGGAAACCGATACGCAGTATTTT.

This chain links TRBV20-1 with TRBJ2-3; the D is unclear. This CDR3 is built from 15 residues. V was clipped by 8 bases and J by 2 bases, with 20 bases between them. CDR1 is DFQATT, CDR2 SNEGSKA, per germline (reference sequence). The CDR3, as DNA: TGCAGTACATTGAGGCCCCCCTCAGACACAGATACGCAGTATTTT. Protein product: CSTLRPPSDTDTQYF.

A few counts support this clonotype. The chain uses TRBV20-1 and TRBJ2-5; the match to TRBD2 covers 10 bases. Germline V gene data show CDR1 as DFQATT and CDR2 as SNEGSKA (reference sequence). CDR3 length: 14 amino acids. V shed 5 bases, J shed 1 base, and the junction held 4 bases outside the gene matches. CDR3 sequence: CSAPLAGAQETQYF. The CDR3 DNA is TGCAGTGCTCCTCTAGCGGGAGCCCAAGAGACCCAGTACTTC.

This clonotype has a count of ten or more. This sequence joins TRBV7-6 and TRBJ2-1, with 8 positions matching TRBD2. Germline CDR1 reads SGHVS; CDR2 reads FNYEAQ. After removal of 4 bases from V and 7 bases from J, the junction contained 9 bases not matched to a gene. CDR3 length: 15 amino acids. The CDR3 here is CASSSLAGYANEQFF. CDR3 in DNA: TGTGCCAGCAGCTCTCTAGCGGGTTATGCGAATGAGCAGTTCTTC.

This clonotype was recorded a few times. This sequence joins TRBV3-1 and TRBJ2-1; 7 bases fit TRBD2. V dropped 7 bases and J dropped 7; count of bases not matched to a gene: 16. The CDR3 length is 16 residues. The germline V gene encodes CDR1 LGHDT and CDR2 YNNKEL (reference sequence). The CDR3 DNA reads as TGTGCCAGCACCGAAGGGAGGGCCGGGTATGGGAATGAGCAGTTCTTC. Translated: CASTEGRAGYGNEQFF.

This clonotype came up many times. The chain recombines TRBV14 with TRBJ1-2; weak D call: TRBD1 (5 bases). The germline V gene has CDR1 SGHDN and CDR2 FVKESK. The CDR3 is made up of 13 amino acids. Trimming shortened V by 4 bases and J by 5 bases, and 11 bases separated the two germline ends. CDR3 sequence: CASSRQGYYGYTF. CDR3 DNA sequence: TGTGCCAGCAGCCGGCAGGGATATTATGGCTACACCTTC.

At least ten counts were recorded for this clonotype. Here the CDR3 reads CATKKGIYEQYF. The CDR3 region has the DNA TGTGCCACCAAAAAGGGCATCTACGAGCAGTACTTC. The rearrangement links TRBV28 to TRBJ2-7, with D unclear. CDR1 and CDR2 from the germline V gene are MDHEN and SYDVKM. V was shortened by 10 bases and J by 3 bases, with 13 bases between the two germline ends. The length of the CDR3 is 12 residues.

Many counts were recorded for this clonotype. The chain recombines TRBV15 with TRBJ1-1; the D is unclear. Germline assignment: CDR1 LNHNV and CDR2 YYDKDF (reference sequence). The CDR3 consists of 13 residues. The V and J ends lost 1 base and 4 bases respectively, with 7 bases between them. The CDR3 protein is CATSRVNPTEAFF. The CDR3 coding sequence is TGTGCCACCAGCAGAGTTAACCCCACTGAAGCTTTCTTT.

In this sample, this clonotype turned up a few times. V gene TRBV5-1 combines with J gene TRBJ2-1; unclear D gene. This CDR3 region has 11 residues. V shed 2 bases and J shed 6 bases, with 3 bases lying between them. In germline, CDR1 is SGHRS, CDR2 YFSETQ. The CDR3 bases are TGCGCCAGCAGCTTTGCCAATGAGCAGTTCTTC. This translates into CASSFANEQFF.

This clonotype was detected ten times or more. This chain joins TRBV5-1 and TRBJ1-6; possibly TRBD1 for D (6 bases). Germline values: CDR1 SGHRS, CDR2 YFSETQ. The V end was cut by 2 bases, the J end by 0 bases, with 15 bases between. This CDR3 has 18 residues. CDR3 nucleotide sequence: TGCGCCAGCAGCTTCAGACAGGATGAACGCTCCTATAATTCACCCCTCCACTTT. Its translation is CASSFRQDERSYNSPLHF.

The chain links TRBV7-3 to TRBJ2-1; D remains ambiguous. Trimming pared 5 bases from V and 9 bases from J, leaving 17 bases between. Germline V CDR1 and CDR2: SGHTA, FQGTGA. This CDR3 contains 14 residues. The CDR3 region is CASSPSQSVAEQFF. Written as DNA, the CDR3 is TGTGCCAGCAGCCCCTCTCAGAGTGTAGCTGAGCAGTTCTTC.

This clonotype was picked up many times. The rearrangement links TRBV28 to TRBJ2-1, with TRBD2 identical over 14 bases. This CDR3 is 19 amino acids long. CDR1 and CDR2 from the germline V gene are MDHEN and SYDVKM. V gave up 5 bases and J gave up 2 bases; unmatched junction bases: 11. The CDR3 sequence: CASSPLPGLAGVTYNEQFF. The CDR3 DNA reads as TGTGCCAGCAGTCCACTTCCGGGACTAGCGGGGGTAACCTACAATGAGCAGTTCTTC. Based on the CDR3 plus reference TRBV28 and TRBJ2-1, the full variable domain is DVKVTQSSRYLVKRTGEKVFLECVQDMDHENMFWYRQDPGLGLRLIYFSYDVKMKEKGDIPEGYSVSREKKERFSLILESASTNQTSMYLCASSPLPGLAGVTYNEQFFGPGTRLTVL.